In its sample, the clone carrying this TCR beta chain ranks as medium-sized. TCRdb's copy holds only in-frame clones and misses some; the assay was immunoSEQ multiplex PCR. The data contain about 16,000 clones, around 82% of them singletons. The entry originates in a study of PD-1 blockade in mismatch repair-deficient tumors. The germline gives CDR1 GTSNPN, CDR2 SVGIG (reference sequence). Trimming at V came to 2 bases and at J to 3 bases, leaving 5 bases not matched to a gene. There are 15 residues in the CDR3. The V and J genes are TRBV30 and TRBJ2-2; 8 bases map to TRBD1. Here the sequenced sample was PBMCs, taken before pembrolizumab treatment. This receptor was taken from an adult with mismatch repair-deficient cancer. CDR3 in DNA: TGTGCCTGGAGTCCGCCGGGACAGGACACCGGGGAGCTGTTTTTT. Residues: CAWSPPGQDTGELFF.